This TCR beta chain appears in the sequencing data of a study of early T cells in non-severe SARS-CoV-2 infection. TCRdb ran MiXCR on the 5' RACE reads and lists one entry per CDR3 protein. The profile shows 20,000 to 25,000 distinct CDR3 sequences, 5% to 6% of them singletons. This clonotype was counted ten times or more. The sample was whole blood, taken at baseline. This clonotype was sampled from an adult who was a healthcare worker with PCR-confirmed SARS-CoV-2 infection or an uninfected control (not recorded which).

Here the CDR3 reads CASSQDTMAGTKNIQYF. The DNA for the CDR3 is TGTGCCAGCAGCCAAGACACCATGGCGGGGACCAAAAACATTCAGTACTTC. The chain joins TRBV14 to TRBJ2-4; perhaps TRBD2 as D (6 bases). V lost 0 bases, J lost 2 bases, and 14 bases lay in between. The CDR3 consists of 17 residues. Germline V CDR1 and CDR2: SGHDN, FVKESK.